Each of the 12 T cell receptor beta chains below was sequenced from the same sample in a study of T cell repertoires in cytomegalovirus infection. TCRdb used MiXCR to reprocess the reads, holding one entry per CDR3 protein. This table holds approximately 730,000 distinct CDR3 sequences, around 29% found once. Their antigens are not known. The source was cultured CD8+ T cells from PBMCs, collected from culture after CMV antigen stimulation. These receptor sequences come from a human donor in good health (CMV status not recorded). Some clones in this sample may be carry-over from other donors' samples.

Ten or more counts support this clonotype. The genes are TRBV7-8 and TRBJ2-1; the D gene is possibly TRBD1 (6 bases). The CDR3 consists of 17 residues. V lost 1 base to trimming and J lost 0 bases, with 13 bases between them. Germline loops: CDR1 SGHVS, CDR2 FQNEAQ. Here the CDR3 DNA reads TGTGCCAGCAGCTTAGGTGACAGGCCGAGCTCCTACAATGAGCAGTTCTTC. It specifies CASSLGDRPSSYNEQFF.

The V and J genes are TRBV18 and TRBJ2-5, with unresolved D. The CDR3 covers 13 residues. Trimming cost V 0 bases and J 5 bases, with 7 bases left between them. Per the germline V gene, CDR1 is KGHSH and CDR2 is LQKENI. CDR3 protein: CASSPPRVETQYF. In DNA, the CDR3 is TGTGCCAGCTCACCACCAAGGGTGGAGACCCAGTACTTC.

This clonotype turned up a few times. The chain has TRBV10-3 and TRBJ2-5; 9 bases align to TRBD2. The V segment lost 6 bases and the J segment 5 bases; nucleotides outside the gene matches: 7. CDR1 and CDR2 (germline): ENHRY, SYGVKD. The CDR3 consists of 14 residues. The CDR3 nucleotides read TGTGCCATCAGCGAGCGGGGGGATTGGGAGACCCAGTACTTC. It encodes CAISERGDWETQYF.

V usage is TRBV2 and J usage is TRBJ1-1; tentative D call: TRBD1 (6 bases). CDR1 and CDR2 (germline): SNHLY, FYNNEI. The CDR3 totals 14 residues. V lost 6 bases to trimming and J lost 0 bases, with 11 bases between them. Here the CDR3 reads CASRNTGMNTEAFF. CDR3 DNA sequence: TGTGCCAGCAGGAACACAGGGATGAACACTGAAGCTTTCTTT.

The chain links TRBV28 to TRBJ2-2, with D perhaps matching TRBD1 (6 bases). The germline gives CDR1 MDHEN, CDR2 SYDVKM. The CDR3 consists of 14 residues. Deletions cut 5 bases from V and 5 bases from J, with 12 bases between. The CDR3 here is CASSPRGRTGELFF. In nucleotides, the CDR3 is TGTGCCAGCAGTCCCAGGGGTAGGACCGGGGAGCTGTTTTTT.

The chain is built from TRBV27 and TRBJ1-1; TRBD1 might be the D (5 bases). Trimming removed 6 bases at V and 0 bases at J, with 11 bases between. The CDR3 spans 14 residues. Germline V gene sequence: CDR1 MNHEY, CDR2 SMNVEV (reference sequence). Here the CDR3 DNA reads TGTGCCAGCAGCGCCGGGACGGTGAACACTGAAGCTTTCTTT. Translation gives CASSAGTVNTEAFF.

The chain uses TRBV24-1 and TRBJ1-1; 7 bases agree with TRBD1. The V segment lost 0 bases and the J segment 2 bases; nucleotides outside the gene matches: 2. Germline V gene data show CDR1 as KGHDR and CDR2 as SFDVKD. CDR3 length: 15 amino acids. The CDR3 loop reads CATSDLQGGNTEAFF. CDR3 sequence (DNA): TGTGCCACCAGTGATTTGCAGGGGGGCAACACTGAAGCTTTCTTT.

This clonotype appeared a few times. The chain links TRBV2 to TRBJ2-4, with a possible D match to TRBD2 (5 bases). V dropped 6 bases and J dropped 2 bases, with 14 bases sitting between them. The length of the CDR3 is 15 residues. Germline lookup yields CDR1 SNHLY and CDR2 FYNNEI. CDR3 bases: TGTGCCAGCAGCCCCTCTTGGGAGTCCAAAAACATTCAGTACTTC. As protein: CASSPSWESKNIQYF.

The genes are TRBV7-8 and TRBJ2-3, with 11 bases identical to TRBD1. Looked up from germline, CDR1 is SGHVS and CDR2 is FQNEAQ. This CDR3 has 16 amino acids. J lost 4 bases, V lost 1 base, and 4 bases had no gene match. The CDR3 DNA is TGTGCCAGCAGCTTAGGGAGGGGACAGGGGGCAGATACGCAGTATTTT. Protein product: CASSLGRGQGADTQYF.

A few counts support this clonotype. The V call is TRBV7-6, the J call TRBJ2-3, with D maybe TRBD2 (7 bases). Germline V gene lookup returns CDR1 SGHVS and CDR2 FNYEAQ. The ends were cut back, 6 bases at V and 2 bases at J, with 15 bases in the middle. CDR3 length equals 15 residues. CDR3 sequence reads: CASRGGGGFTDTQYF. The DNA of the CDR3 is TGTGCCAGCAGAGGGGGGGGGGGCTTCACAGATACGCAGTATTTT.

This clonotype has a handful of counts. This chain uses TRBV7-9 with TRBJ1-2; D remains unclear. The ends were cut back, 1 base at V and 1 base at J, with 13 bases in the middle. CDR1 and CDR2 (germline): SEHNR, FQNEAQ (reference sequence). The CDR3 is 16 residues long. For the CDR3, the DNA is TGTGCCAGCAGCTTAGTTCTTCACCCTTATAACTATGGCTACACCTTC. Its translation: CASSLVLHPYNYGYTF.

Note on this clonotype: This sequence may be a read error, since a much larger clone differs from it by one base. The chain couples TRBV7-6 to TRBJ2-1; 11 bases fit TRBD2. There are 17 residues in the CDR3. Germline lookup yields CDR1 SGHVS and CDR2 FNYEAQ. CDR3 loop: CASSTTSGGSSYKEQFF. The CDR3 DNA sequence: TGTGCCAGCAGCACTACTAGCGGGGGCAGCTCCTACAAAGAGCAGTTCTTC. Looking up the rest from reference TRBV7-6 and TRBJ2-1 gives the full variable domain: GAGVSQSPRYKVTKRGQDVALRCDPISGHVSLYWYRQALGQGPEFLTYFNYEAQQDKSGLPNDRFSAERPEGSISTLTIQRTEQRDSAMYRCASSTTSGGSSYKEQFFGPGTRLTVL.